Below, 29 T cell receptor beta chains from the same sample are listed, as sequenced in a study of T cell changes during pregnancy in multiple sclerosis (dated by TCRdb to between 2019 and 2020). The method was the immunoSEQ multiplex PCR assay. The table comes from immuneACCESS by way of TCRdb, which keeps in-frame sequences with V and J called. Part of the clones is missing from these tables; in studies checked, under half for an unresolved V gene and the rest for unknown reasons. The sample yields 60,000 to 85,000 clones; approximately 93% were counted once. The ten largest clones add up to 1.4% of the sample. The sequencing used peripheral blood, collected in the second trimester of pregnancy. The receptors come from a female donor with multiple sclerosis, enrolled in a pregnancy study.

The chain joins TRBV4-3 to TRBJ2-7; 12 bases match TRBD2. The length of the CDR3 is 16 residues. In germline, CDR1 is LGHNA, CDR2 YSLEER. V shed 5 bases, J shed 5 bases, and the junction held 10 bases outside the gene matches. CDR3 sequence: CASSYRTSGVLNEQYF. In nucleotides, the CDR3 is TGCGCCAGCAGCTACAGGACTAGCGGGGTATTAAACGAGCAGTACTTC.

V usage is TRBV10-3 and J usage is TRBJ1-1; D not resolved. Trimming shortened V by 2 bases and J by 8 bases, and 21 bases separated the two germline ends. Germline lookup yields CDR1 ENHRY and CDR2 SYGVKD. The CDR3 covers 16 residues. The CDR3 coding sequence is TGTGCCATCAGTGAGCCCCGAGGAAGCAGCCGCGAGGAAGCTTTCTTT. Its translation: CAISEPRGSSREEAFF.

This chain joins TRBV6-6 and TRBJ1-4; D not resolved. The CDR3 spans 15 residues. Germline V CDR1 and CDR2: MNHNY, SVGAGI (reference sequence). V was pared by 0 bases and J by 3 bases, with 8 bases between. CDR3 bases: TGTGCCAGCAGTTACTCGAGTCCGGCTAATGAAAAACTGTTTTTT. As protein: CASSYSSPANEKLFF.

The CDR3 sequence: CASSFPRRQVIPIGYTF. The CDR3 nucleotides read TGCGCCAGCAGCTTCCCACGGCGACAAGTTATCCCCATTGGCTACACCTTC. The chain couples TRBV5-1 to TRBJ1-2; D not certain. The CDR3 spans 17 residues. V lost 2 bases and J lost 7, with 24 bases in between. Looked up from germline, CDR1 is SGHRS and CDR2 is YFSETQ.

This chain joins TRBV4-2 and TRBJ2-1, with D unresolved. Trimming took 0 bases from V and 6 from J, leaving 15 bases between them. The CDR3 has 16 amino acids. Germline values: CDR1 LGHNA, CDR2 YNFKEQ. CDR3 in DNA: TGTGCCAGCAGCCAAGAGGGCCCCCCCACCAGCAATGAGCAGTTCTTC. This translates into CASSQEGPPTSNEQFF.

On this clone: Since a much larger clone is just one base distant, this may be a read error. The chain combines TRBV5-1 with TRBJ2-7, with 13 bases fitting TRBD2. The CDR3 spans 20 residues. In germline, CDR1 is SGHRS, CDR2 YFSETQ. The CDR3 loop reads CARPGQGGKLAGGPSYKQYF. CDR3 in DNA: TGCGCCAGACCGGGACAGGGGGGAAAACTAGCGGGAGGGCCCTCCTACAAGCAGTACTTC.

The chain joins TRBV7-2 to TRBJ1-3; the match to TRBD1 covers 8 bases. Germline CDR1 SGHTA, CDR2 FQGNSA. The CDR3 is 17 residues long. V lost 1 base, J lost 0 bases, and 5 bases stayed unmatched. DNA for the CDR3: TGTGCCAGCAGCTTAGTAACAGGGGGATTCTCTGGAAACACCATATATTTT. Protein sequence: CASSLVTGGFSGNTIYF. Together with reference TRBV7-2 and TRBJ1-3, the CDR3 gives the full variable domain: GAGVSQSPSNKVTEKGKDVELRCDPISGHTALYWYRQSLGQGLEFLIYFQGNSAPDKSGLPSDRFSAERTGGSVSTLTIQRTQQEDSAVYLCASSLVTGGFSGNTIYFGEGSWLTVV.

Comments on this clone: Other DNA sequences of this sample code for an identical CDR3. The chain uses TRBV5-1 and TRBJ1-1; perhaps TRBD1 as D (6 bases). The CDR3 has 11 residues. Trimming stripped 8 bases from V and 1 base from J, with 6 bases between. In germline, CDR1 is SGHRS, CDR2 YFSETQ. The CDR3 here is CARTGNTEAFF. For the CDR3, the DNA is TGCGCCAGGACAGGGAACACTGAAGCTTTCTTT.

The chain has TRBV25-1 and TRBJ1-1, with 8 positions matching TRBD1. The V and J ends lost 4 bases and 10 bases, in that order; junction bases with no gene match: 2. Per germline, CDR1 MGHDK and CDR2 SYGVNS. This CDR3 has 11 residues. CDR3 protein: CASSGGQVAFF. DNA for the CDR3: TGTGCCAGCAGTGGGGGACAGGTAGCTTTCTTT.

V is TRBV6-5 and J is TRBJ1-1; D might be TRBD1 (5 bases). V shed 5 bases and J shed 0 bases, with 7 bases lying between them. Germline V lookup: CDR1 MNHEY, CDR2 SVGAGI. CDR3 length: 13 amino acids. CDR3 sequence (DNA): TGTGCCAGCAGTCGCAGGGTGAACACTGAAGCTTTCTTT. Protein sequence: CASSRRVNTEAFF.

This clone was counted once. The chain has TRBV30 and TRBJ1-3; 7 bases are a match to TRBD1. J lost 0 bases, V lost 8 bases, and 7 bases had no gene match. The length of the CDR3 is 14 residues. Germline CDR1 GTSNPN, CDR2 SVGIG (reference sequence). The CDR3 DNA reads TGTGCCCAGGGACAGTGGTACTCTGGAAACACCATATATTTT. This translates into CAQGQWYSGNTIYF.

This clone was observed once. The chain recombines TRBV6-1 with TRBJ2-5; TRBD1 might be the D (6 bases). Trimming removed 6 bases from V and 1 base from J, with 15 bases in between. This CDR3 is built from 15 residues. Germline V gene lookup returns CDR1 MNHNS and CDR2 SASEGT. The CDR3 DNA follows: TGTGCCAGCAGAGAGCAGACAGGCCCCCAAGAGACCCAGTACTTC. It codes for CASREQTGPQETQYF.

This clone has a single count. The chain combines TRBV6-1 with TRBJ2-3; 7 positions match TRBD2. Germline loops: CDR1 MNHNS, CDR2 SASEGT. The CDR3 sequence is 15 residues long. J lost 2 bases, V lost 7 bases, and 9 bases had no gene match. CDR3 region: CASIVLADSTDTQYF. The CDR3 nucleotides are TGTGCCAGCATTGTCCTAGCGGATTCCACAGATACGCAGTATTTT.

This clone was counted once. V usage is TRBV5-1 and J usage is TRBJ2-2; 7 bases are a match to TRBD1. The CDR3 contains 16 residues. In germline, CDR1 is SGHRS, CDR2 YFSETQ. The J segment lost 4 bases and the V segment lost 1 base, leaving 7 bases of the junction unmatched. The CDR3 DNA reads TGCGCCAGCAGCTTGCTGCAGGGGGTTTCCACCGGGGAGCTGTTTTTT. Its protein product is CASSLLQGVSTGELFF.

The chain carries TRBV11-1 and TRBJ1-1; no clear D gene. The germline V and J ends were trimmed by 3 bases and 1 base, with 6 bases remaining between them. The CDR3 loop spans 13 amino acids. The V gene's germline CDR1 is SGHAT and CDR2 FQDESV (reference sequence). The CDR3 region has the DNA TGTGCCAGCAGCTTGGCAGGGAACACTGAAGCTTTCTTT. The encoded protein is CASSLAGNTEAFF.

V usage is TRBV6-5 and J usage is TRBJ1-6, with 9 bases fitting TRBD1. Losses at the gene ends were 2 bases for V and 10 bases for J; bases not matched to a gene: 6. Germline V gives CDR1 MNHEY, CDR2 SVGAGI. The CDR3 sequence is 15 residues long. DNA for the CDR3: TGTGCCAGCAGTTACGGGGGGACAGGGTGGTCACCCCTCCACTTT. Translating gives CASSYGGTGWSPLHF.

As DNA, the CDR3 is TGTGCCAGCAGCTCGCGTGCCACACAGCAGCCCCAGCATTTT. It specifies CASSSRATQQPQHF. This chain links TRBV6-1 with TRBJ1-5; D is uncertain. Trimming took 6 bases from V and 7 from J, leaving 16 bases between them. CDR3 size: 14 residues. In germline, CDR1 is MNHNS, CDR2 SASEGT.

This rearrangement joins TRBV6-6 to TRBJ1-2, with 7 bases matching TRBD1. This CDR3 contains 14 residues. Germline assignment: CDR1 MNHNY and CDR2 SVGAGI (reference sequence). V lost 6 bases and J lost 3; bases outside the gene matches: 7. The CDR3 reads CASRTLGQDYGYTF. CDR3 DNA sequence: TGTGCCAGCAGAACCCTTGGACAGGACTATGGCTACACCTTC.

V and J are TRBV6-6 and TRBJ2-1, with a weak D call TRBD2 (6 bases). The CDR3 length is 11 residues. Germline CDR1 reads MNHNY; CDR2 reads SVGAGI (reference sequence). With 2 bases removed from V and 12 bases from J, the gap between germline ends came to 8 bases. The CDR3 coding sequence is TGTGCCAGCAGTTACCTGGAGGGGCAGTTCTTC. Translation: CASSYLEGQFF.

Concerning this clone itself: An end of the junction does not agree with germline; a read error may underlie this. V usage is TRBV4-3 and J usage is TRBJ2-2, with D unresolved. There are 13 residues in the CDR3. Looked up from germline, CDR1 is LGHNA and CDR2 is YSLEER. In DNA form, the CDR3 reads TGCACCAGCAGCCAGCAGTATCTCGGGGAGCTGTTTTTT. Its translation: CTSSQQYLGELFF.

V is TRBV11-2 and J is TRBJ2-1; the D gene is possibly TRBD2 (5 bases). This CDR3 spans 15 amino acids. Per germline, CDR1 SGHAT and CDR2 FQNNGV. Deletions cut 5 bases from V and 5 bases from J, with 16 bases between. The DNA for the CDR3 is TGTGCCAGCAGCCAGACGGGCGGGCTCAACAATGAGCAGTTCTTC. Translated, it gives CASSQTGGLNNEQFF. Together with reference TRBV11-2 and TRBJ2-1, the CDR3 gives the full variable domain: EAGVAQSPRYKIIEKRQSVAFWCNPISGHATLYWYQQILGQGPKLLIQFQNNGVVDDSQLPKDRFSAERLKGVDSTLKIQPAKLEDSAVYLCASSQTGGLNNEQFFGPGTRLTVL.

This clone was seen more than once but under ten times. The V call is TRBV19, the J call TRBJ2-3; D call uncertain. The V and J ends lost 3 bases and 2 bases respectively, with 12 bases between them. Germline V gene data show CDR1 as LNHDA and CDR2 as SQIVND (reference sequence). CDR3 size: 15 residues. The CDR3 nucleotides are TGTGCCAGTAGTATCCAGGATCTCTTCACAGATACGCAGTATTTT. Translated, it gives CASSIQDLFTDTQYF.

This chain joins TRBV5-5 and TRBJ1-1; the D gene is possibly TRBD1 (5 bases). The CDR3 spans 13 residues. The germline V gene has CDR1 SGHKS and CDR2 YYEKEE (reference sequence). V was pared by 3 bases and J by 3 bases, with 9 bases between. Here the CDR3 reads CASSSVGDTEAFF. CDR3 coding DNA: TGTGCCAGCAGCTCCGTAGGGGACACTGAAGCTTTCTTT. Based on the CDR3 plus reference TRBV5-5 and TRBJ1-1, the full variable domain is DAGVTQSPTHLIKTRGQQVTLRCSPISGHKSVSWYQQVLGQGPQFIFQYYEKEERGRGNFPDRFSARQFPNYSSELNVNALLLGDSALYLCASSSVGDTEAFFGQGTRLTVV.

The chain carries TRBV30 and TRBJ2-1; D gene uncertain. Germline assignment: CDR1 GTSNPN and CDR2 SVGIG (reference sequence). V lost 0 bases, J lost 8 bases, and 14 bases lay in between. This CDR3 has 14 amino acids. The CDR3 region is CAWSVVFGFDEQFF. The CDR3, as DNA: TGTGCCTGGAGTGTGGTTTTCGGGTTTGATGAGCAGTTCTTC.

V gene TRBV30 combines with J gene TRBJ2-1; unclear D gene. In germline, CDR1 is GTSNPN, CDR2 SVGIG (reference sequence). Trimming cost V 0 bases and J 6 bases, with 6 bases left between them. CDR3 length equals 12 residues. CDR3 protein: CAWSVLSNEQFF. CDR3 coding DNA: TGTGCCTGGAGTGTCCTCTCCAATGAGCAGTTCTTC.

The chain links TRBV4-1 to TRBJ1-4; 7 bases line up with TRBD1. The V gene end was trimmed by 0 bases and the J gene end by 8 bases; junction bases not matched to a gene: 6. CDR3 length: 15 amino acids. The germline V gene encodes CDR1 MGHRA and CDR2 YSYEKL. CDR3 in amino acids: CASSQEGQGGEKLFF. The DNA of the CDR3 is TGCGCCAGCAGCCAAGAGGGCCAGGGGGGAGAAAAACTGTTTTTT.

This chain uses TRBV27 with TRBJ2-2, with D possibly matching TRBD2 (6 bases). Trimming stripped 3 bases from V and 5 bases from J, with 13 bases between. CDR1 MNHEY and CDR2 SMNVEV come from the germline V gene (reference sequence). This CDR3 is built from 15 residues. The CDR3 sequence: CASSLEGLVTGELFF. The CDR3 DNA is TGTGCCAGCAGTTTGGAGGGGCTCGTAACCGGGGAGCTGTTTTTT.

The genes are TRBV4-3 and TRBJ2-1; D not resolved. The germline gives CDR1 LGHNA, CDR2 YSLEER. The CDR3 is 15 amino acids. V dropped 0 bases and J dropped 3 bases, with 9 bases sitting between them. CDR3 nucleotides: TGCGCCAGCAGCCAAGACAGGATCTACTACAATGAGCAGTTCTTC. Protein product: CASSQDRIYYNEQFF.

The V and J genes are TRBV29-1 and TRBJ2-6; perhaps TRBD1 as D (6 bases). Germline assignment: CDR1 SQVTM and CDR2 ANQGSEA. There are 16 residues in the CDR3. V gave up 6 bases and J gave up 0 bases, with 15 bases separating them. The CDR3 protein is CSVPTGPGSGANVLTF. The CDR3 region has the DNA TGCAGCGTCCCGACAGGACCCGGCTCTGGGGCCAACGTCCTGACTTTC.